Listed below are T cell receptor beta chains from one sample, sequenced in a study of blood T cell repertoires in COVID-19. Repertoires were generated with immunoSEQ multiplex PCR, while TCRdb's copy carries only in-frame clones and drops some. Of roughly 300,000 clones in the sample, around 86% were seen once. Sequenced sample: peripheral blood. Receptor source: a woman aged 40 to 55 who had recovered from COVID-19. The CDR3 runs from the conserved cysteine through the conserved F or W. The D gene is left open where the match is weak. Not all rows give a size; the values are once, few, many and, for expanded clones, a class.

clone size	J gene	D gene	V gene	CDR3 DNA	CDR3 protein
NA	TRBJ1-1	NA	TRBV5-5	TGTGCCAGCAGCTTGTTCAGGGTCAACACTGAAGCTTTCTTT	CASSLFRVNTEAFF
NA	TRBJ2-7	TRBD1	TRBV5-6	TGTGCCAGCAGCTCTTTCCGGACAGGGTCCTACGAGCAGTACTTC	CASSSFRTGSYEQYF
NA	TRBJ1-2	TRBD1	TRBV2	TGTGCCAGCAGCAGAATGACAGGGGGCCGGAGGGACTATGGCTACACCTTC	CASSRMTGGRRDYGYTF
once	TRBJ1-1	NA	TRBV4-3	TGCGCCAGCAGCCCCCAAATCAGGGGGAACACTGAAGCTTTCTTT	CASSPQIRGNTEAFF
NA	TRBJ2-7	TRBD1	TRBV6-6	TGTGCCAGCAGTCGGGACAGGGGATACGAGCAGTACTTC	CASSRDRGYEQYF
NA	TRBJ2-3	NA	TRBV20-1	TGCAGTGCTAGTATACAGGGTGCAGATACGCAGTATTTT	CSASIQGADTQYF
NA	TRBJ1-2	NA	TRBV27	TGTGCCAGCAGTTTATCAATCGGGGTTTCTAACTATGGCTACACCTTC	CASSLSIGVSNYGYTF
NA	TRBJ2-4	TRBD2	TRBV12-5	TGTGCTAGTGGCCGGCGGGGAGGGCTAGCCAAAAACATTCAGTACTTC	CASGRRGGLAKNIQYF
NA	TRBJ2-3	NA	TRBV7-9	TGTGCCAGCAGCCAAGGACACCCCGATACGCAGTATTTT	CASSQGHPDTQYF
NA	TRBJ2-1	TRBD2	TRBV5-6	TGTGCCAGCAGCCGTCCCCGGGGGGGCGGGTACAATGAGCAGTTCTTC	CASSRPRGGGYNEQFF
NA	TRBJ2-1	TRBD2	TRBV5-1	TGCGCCAGCAGCTTGGGACTAGCGGGGGGGCAGGAAGTGCAGTTCTTC	CASSLGLAGGQEVQFF
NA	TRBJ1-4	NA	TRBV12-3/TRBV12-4	TGTGCCAGCAGTCCCTACAGGGCCGAAAAACTGTTTTTT	CASSPYRAEKLFF
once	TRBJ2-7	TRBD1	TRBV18	TGTGCCAGCTCCCAGGGAAGACAGGGCCTCTCCTACGAGCAGTACTTC	CASSQGRQGLSYEQYF
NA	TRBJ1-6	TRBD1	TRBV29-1	TGCAGCGCCAGGACAGGGTTGGCTAATTCACCCCTCCACTTT	CSARTGLANSPLHF
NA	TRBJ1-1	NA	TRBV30	TGTGCCTGGAGTTCGCAGGGAATAACTGAAGCTTTCTTT	CAWSSQGITEAFF
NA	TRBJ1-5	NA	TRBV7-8	TGTGCCAGCAGCTTGGGGAGGGATCAGCCCCAGCATTTT	CASSLGRDQPQHF
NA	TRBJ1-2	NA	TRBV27	TGTGCCAGCAGTTTAGGGGCAGGGACTAACTATGGCTACACCTTC	CASSLGAGTNYGYTF
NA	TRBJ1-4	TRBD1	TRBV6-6	TGTGCCAGCAGTTACAGGACAGGGACTAATGAAAAACTGTTTTTT	CASSYRTGTNEKLFF
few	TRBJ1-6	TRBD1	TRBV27	TGTGCCAGCAGTTTAAACAGGGGGCTGTATAATTCACCCCTCCACTTT	CASSLNRGLYNSPLHF
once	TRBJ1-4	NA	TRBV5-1	TGCGCCAGCAGCTTGGCCAGTAACATCCTAACTAATGAAAAACTGTTTTTT	CASSLASNILTNEKLFF
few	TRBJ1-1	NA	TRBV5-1	TGCGCCAGCAGCTTTCCCATACTCCGCGGCACTGAAGCTTTCTTT	CASSFPILRGTEAFF
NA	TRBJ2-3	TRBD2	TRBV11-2	TGTGCCAGCAGCTTAGAGGCGCCTAGCGGGGGGGCCGGTACGCAGTATTTT	CASSLEAPSGGAGTQYF
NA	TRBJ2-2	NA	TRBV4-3	TGCGCCAGCAGCCAAACTGAGGGGAACACCGGGGAGCTGTTTTTT	CASSQTEGNTGELFF
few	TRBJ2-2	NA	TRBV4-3	TGCGCCAGCAGTGTAGGAGGGGTTCTGAACACCGGGGAGCTGTTTTTT	CASSVGGVLNTGELFF
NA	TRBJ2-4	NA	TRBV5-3	TGTGCCAGAAGGGCGCCGTCGGGGGACGTCAAAAACATTCAGTACTTC	CARRAPSGDVKNIQYF